The rows below give T cell receptor beta chains drawn from one sample of a study of T cell responses to AZD1222 COVID-19 vaccine. Method: immunoSEQ multiplex PCR; TCRdb's copy keeps in-frame clones and lacks some. This sample has 120,000 to 150,000 clones, with about nine tenths found just once. Here the sequenced sample was peripheral blood, taken on day 0 of AZD1222 vaccination. These receptors all stem from an adult in good health. Both conserved end residues are part of each CDR3.

J	V	CDR3
TRBJ2-3	TRBV15	CATSREVGRGTDTQYF
TRBJ1-5	TRBV2	CASSPGQGAWEPQHF
TRBJ1-1	TRBV4-2	CASSQDPAGFNTEAFF
TRBJ1-1	TRBV15	CATSRVPVDTEAFF
TRBJ1-2	TRBV18	CASSPPRGYGYTF
TRBJ1-2	TRBV6-5	CASILTPNYGYTF
TRBJ2-2	TRBV2	CASSFQGLAGELFF
TRBJ1-1	TRBV6-5	CASTGTEARAFF
TRBJ1-6	TRBV9	CASKAGQGEDSPLHF
TRBJ2-2	TRBV11-3	CASSLSLVGELFF
TRBJ1-2	TRBV7-8	CASSRGNSRVYGYTF
TRBJ2-1	TRBV18	CASSPPNGGAFNEQFF
TRBJ2-7	TRBV28	CASSLSTASSYEQYF
TRBJ1-2	TRBV28	CASSLRGHYGYTF
TRBJ2-6	TRBV29-1	CSVRFRGGHSGANVLTF
TRBJ1-1	TRBV7-3	CASSQQGSTEAFF
TRBJ2-1	TRBV11-3	CASSSAGDEQFF
TRBJ1-2	TRBV19	CASSIITADYGYTF